Below, 30 T cell receptor beta chains from the same sample are listed, as sequenced in a study of blood T cell repertoires in COVID-19 (dated by TCRdb to the early 2020s). Library preparation employed the immunoSEQ multiplex PCR assay. As stored in TCRdb, this immuneACCESS dataset retains in-frame rearrangements with V and J assigned. A fraction of the clones does not appear; measured against another copy, unresolved V genes explain less than half of the discrepancy, and the remainder lacks a known reason. A total of 200,000 to 300,000 clones appear in this sample, 80% to 90% of them only once. The ten largest clones take up over 4% of the sample. Input material: PBMCs or T cells enriched from blood (not recorded which). These TCRs come from a woman aged 25 to 39 who had recovered from COVID-19.

This chain links TRBV29-1 with TRBJ1-2; D might be TRBD1 (5 bases). CDR3 length equals 13 residues. Germline CDR1 reads SQVTM; CDR2 reads ANQGSEA. V was cut by 2 bases and J by 2 bases, with 9 bases left in between. This chain's CDR3 is CSVESQGNYGYTF. The CDR3, as DNA: TGCAGCGTTGAAAGTCAGGGCAACTATGGCTACACCTTC.

V gene TRBV9 combines with J gene TRBJ2-1; D remains ambiguous. The CDR3 runs 11 residues. Trimming cost V 2 bases and J 5 bases, with 2 bases left between them. The germline V gene encodes CDR1 SGDLS and CDR2 YYNGEE. The CDR3 reads CASSVDNEQFF. CDR3 DNA: TGTGCCAGCAGCGTCGACAATGAGCAGTTCTTC.

The chain employs TRBV6-5 and TRBJ1-5; 7 bases map to TRBD1. The CDR3 length is 15 residues. From germline, CDR1 is MNHEY and CDR2 SVGAGI. The J segment lost 7 bases and the V segment lost 7 bases, leaving 13 bases of the junction unmatched. CDR3 loop: CASTLPGTASQPQHF. The CDR3 bases are TGTGCCAGCACCCTACCCGGGACAGCCTCGCAGCCCCAGCATTTT.

The rearrangement links TRBV28 to TRBJ1-4; 7 bases are shared with TRBD1. With V trimmed by 2 bases and J by 2 bases, 5 bases remained unmatched. CDR3 size: 16 residues. The germline gives CDR1 MDHEN, CDR2 SYDVKM. The chain's CDR3 is CASSLRGTVTNEKLFF. The DNA for the CDR3 is TGTGCCAGCAGTTTAAGGGGGACAGTTACTAATGAAAAACTGTTTTTT.

The V gene is TRBV13, the J gene TRBJ2-1; the D gene is possibly TRBD2 (6 bases). CDR1 is PRHDT and CDR2 is FYEKMQ in the germline V gene (reference sequence). Trimming shortened V by 3 bases and J by 4 bases, and 13 bases separated the two germline ends. The CDR3 spans 15 residues. The CDR3 is CASSFRGSFYNEQFF. CDR3 sequence (DNA): TGTGCCAGCAGCTTTCGGGGGAGTTTTTACAATGAGCAGTTCTTC.

V gene TRBV9 combines with J gene TRBJ1-3; no definite D call. This CDR3 has 17 residues. Germline V gene data show CDR1 as SGDLS and CDR2 as YYNGEE. V was shortened by 0 bases and J by 0 bases, with 13 bases between the two germline ends. This CDR3 is CASSVAGSGNSGNTIYF. The CDR3 region has the DNA TGTGCCAGCAGCGTAGCGGGGTCAGGTAACTCTGGAAACACCATATATTTT. The whole variable domain, filled in from reference TRBV9 and TRBJ1-3, reads DSGVTQTPKHLITATGQRVTLRCSPRSGDLSVYWYQQSLDQGLQFLIQYYNGEERAKGNILERFSAQQFPDLHSELNLSSLELGDSALYFCASSVAGSGNSGNTIYFGEGSWLTVV.

V usage is TRBV9 and J usage is TRBJ1-1, with D unclear. The CDR3 sequence is 14 residues long. V was clipped by 1 base and J by 1 base, with 8 bases between them. Germline CDR1 and CDR2: SGDLS and YYNGEE. CDR3 sequence reads: CASSVQATNTEAFF. Written as DNA, the CDR3 is TGTGCCAGCAGCGTACAGGCGACGAACACTGAAGCTTTCTTT.

This clone was seen a single time. This rearrangement joins TRBV5-1 to TRBJ1-4; 7 nucleotides match TRBD1. This CDR3 contains 12 residues. Per the germline V gene, CDR1 is SGHRS and CDR2 is YFSETQ. J lost 3 bases, V lost 10 bases, and 3 bases had no gene match. CDR3 sequence: CASRGANEKLFF. For the CDR3, the DNA is TGCGCCTCCAGGGGGGCTAATGAAAAACTGTTTTTT.

The V call is TRBV10-3, the J call TRBJ1-6; D perhaps matches TRBD1 (6 bases). The germline CDR1 and CDR2 sequences are ENHRY and SYGVKD. V was pared by 10 bases and J by 5 bases, with 21 bases between. The CDR3 totals 16 residues. The CDR3 region has the DNA TGTGCCACAAGAACGAAACAGGGAACCGATAATTCACCCCTCCACTTT. Its protein product is CATRTKQGTDNSPLHF.

The V gene is TRBV9, the J gene TRBJ2-5; TRBD2 aligns across 9 bases. This CDR3 contains 15 residues. Germline V gene data show CDR1 as SGDLS and CDR2 as YYNGEE. J lost 5 bases, V lost 3 bases, and 8 bases had no gene match. CDR3 residues: CASSAGTSRMETQYF. CDR3 nucleotide sequence: TGTGCCAGCAGCGCCGGGACTAGCAGGATGGAGACCCAGTACTTC.

The chain links TRBV4-1 to TRBJ2-2; TRBD1 matches 9 bases. Looked up from germline, CDR1 is MGHRA and CDR2 is YSYEKL. The CDR3 is 13 amino acids. With 8 bases clipped from V and 5 bases from J, the junction kept 3 bases outside the gene matches. The CDR3 reads CASLDRGTGELFF. CDR3 nucleotides: TGCGCCAGCCTTGACAGGGGGACCGGGGAGCTGTTTTTT.

The chain combines TRBV28 with TRBJ2-5; 8 nucleotides agree with TRBD1. Per germline, CDR1 MDHEN and CDR2 SYDVKM. The V gene end was trimmed by 5 bases and the J gene end by 4 bases; junction bases not matched to a gene: 18. The CDR3 totals 18 residues. This CDR3 is CASSGGQDPPPSSETQYF. The CDR3 DNA sequence: TGTGCCAGCAGTGGGGGACAGGATCCCCCTCCGTCGTCAGAGACCCAGTACTTC.

The chain has TRBV19 and TRBJ1-1; maybe TRBD1 (6 bases). This CDR3 contains 14 residues. V shed 5 bases and J shed 4 bases, with 14 bases lying between them. Germline V CDR1 and CDR2: LNHDA, SQIVND (reference sequence). As DNA, the CDR3 is TGTGCCAGTAGTTCAGGACAGTGGGGCACTGAAGCTTTCTTT. Translating it yields CASSSGQWGTEAFF.

The chain links TRBV9 to TRBJ2-7, with 7 bases fitting TRBD2. The CDR3 length is 17 residues. The V gene's germline CDR1 is SGDLS and CDR2 YYNGEE. After removal of 2 bases from V and 4 bases from J, the junction contained 15 bases not matched to a gene. The CDR3 sequence: CASSVGRGGGSLYEQYF. The CDR3 bases are TGTGCCAGCAGCGTGGGGCGCGGTGGCGGGAGTTTGTACGAGCAGTACTTC.

The chain combines TRBV27 with TRBJ1-1; D unresolved. The CDR3 spans 14 residues. The germline gives CDR1 MNHEY, CDR2 SMNVEV (reference sequence). The V gene lost 6 bases and the J gene lost 3 bases, with 14 bases spanning the gap. The chain's CDR3 is CASSLSFGYTEAFF. DNA of the CDR3: TGTGCCAGCAGCCTATCTTTCGGGTACACTGAAGCTTTCTTT.

V gene TRBV30 combines with J gene TRBJ2-1, with 7 bases identical to TRBD2. V was pared by 0 bases and J by 7 bases, with 6 bases of the junction left unmatched. The CDR3 runs 14 residues. In germline, CDR1 is GTSNPN, CDR2 SVGIG (reference sequence). As DNA, the CDR3 is TGTGCCTGGAGTGTAGGGCTAGCGGCTAATGAGCAGTTCTTC. Its protein product is CAWSVGLAANEQFF.

The rearrangement links TRBV9 to TRBJ1-6; TRBD1 might be the D (6 bases). The germline V gene has CDR1 SGDLS and CDR2 YYNGEE. The CDR3 runs to 16 residues. V was cut by 4 bases and J by 5 bases, with 16 bases left in between. The CDR3 loop reads CASSLSGGHDNSPLHF. The CDR3 nucleotides are TGTGCCAGCAGCCTGTCGGGGGGCCACGATAATTCACCCCTCCACTTT.

This clone was picked up a small number of times. The chain has TRBV14 and TRBJ1-2; D gene unclear. V lost 2 bases to trimming and J lost 8 bases, with 9 bases between them. Germline lookup yields CDR1 SGHDN and CDR2 FVKESK. CDR3 length equals 12 residues. The CDR3: CASSQTIQGYTF. DNA of the CDR3: TGTGCCAGCAGCCAAACGATACAAGGCTACACCTTC.

Only one count was recorded for this clone. The genes are TRBV28 and TRBJ1-3; D gene unclear. Germline assignment: CDR1 MDHEN and CDR2 SYDVKM. Trimming pared 4 bases from V and 0 bases from J, leaving 16 bases between. The CDR3 extends over 17 amino acids. Here the CDR3 reads CASSSPHAGSSGNTIYF. The CDR3 DNA is TGTGCCAGCAGTTCCCCCCACGCGGGATCCTCTGGAAACACCATATATTTT.

The sample holds one count of this clone. This chain uses TRBV7-3 with TRBJ1-1, with unresolved D. CDR3 length equals 14 residues. Germline V CDR1 and CDR2: SGHTA, FQGTGA. V lost 2 bases, J lost 4 bases, and 11 bases lay in between. The CDR3 is CASSLVGRGTEAFF. CDR3 coding DNA: TGTGCCAGCAGCTTAGTCGGCCGGGGCACTGAAGCTTTCTTT.

This chain uses TRBV28 with TRBJ2-7; TRBD2 aligns across 9 bases. Trimming took 3 bases from V and 1 from J; bases not matched to a gene: 19. The CDR3 covers 20 residues. CDR1 and CDR2 (germline): MDHEN, SYDVKM. The CDR3 loop is CASSFWGWGIGTSYSYEQYF. The CDR3 DNA sequence: TGTGCCAGCAGTTTTTGGGGGTGGGGTATCGGGACTAGCTATTCCTACGAGCAGTACTTC.

Worth noting for this clone: This CDR3 is also generated by other DNA sequences in the sample. This rearrangement joins TRBV19 to TRBJ2-5, with D possibly matching TRBD2 (5 bases). This CDR3 comprises 13 residues. Trimming shortened V by 1 base and J by 3 bases, and 6 bases separated the two germline ends. The germline V gene encodes CDR1 LNHDA and CDR2 SQIVND (reference sequence). The CDR3: CASSIGGKETQYF. CDR3 sequence (DNA): TGTGCCAGTAGTATAGGAGGGAAAGAGACCCAGTACTTC.

The chain carries TRBV5-1 and TRBJ2-5, with a possible D match to TRBD1 (6 bases). The V gene's germline CDR1 is SGHRS and CDR2 YFSETQ. Trimming pared 3 bases from V and 3 bases from J, leaving 9 bases between. The CDR3 spans 13 residues. The CDR3 loop reads CASSSDREETQYF. The CDR3, as DNA: TGCGCCAGCAGCTCGGACAGAGAAGAGACCCAGTACTTC.

The chain has TRBV19 and TRBJ2-7, with 8 bases identical to TRBD2. V was pared by 6 bases and J by 3 bases, with 10 bases of the junction left unmatched. This CDR3 is built from 15 residues. Looked up from germline, CDR1 is LNHDA and CDR2 is SQIVND (reference sequence). The CDR3 coding sequence is TGTGCCAGTAGCGGGGGGGAAACACCTTTCTACGAGCAGTACTTC. Residues: CASSGGETPFYEQYF.

Worth noting for this clone: The sample holds other DNA sequences that translate to the same CDR3. The V gene is TRBV18, the J gene TRBJ1-1; unclear D gene. The CDR3 runs 15 residues. V shed 0 bases and J shed 0 bases, with 8 bases lying between them. Germline V CDR1 and CDR2: KGHSH, LQKENI. Here the CDR3 reads CASSPPEGLNTEAFF. The CDR3 DNA reads as TGTGCCAGCTCACCACCCGAGGGTTTGAACACTGAAGCTTTCTTT.

Written as DNA, the CDR3 is TGTGCCAGCAGCAGACTGCGGGGTGCTTCACCCCTCCACTTT. Encoded protein: CASSRLRGASPLHF. This chain links TRBV5-6 with TRBJ1-6; the D is unclear. V was cut by 4 bases and J by 9 bases, with 14 bases left in between. This CDR3 has 14 residues. CDR1 and CDR2 (germline): SGHDT, YYEEEE.

The chain has TRBV6-2 or TRBV6-3 and TRBJ1-2; no clear D. Between the trimmed V and J ends, which lost 5 bases and 5 bases, there was a span of 18 bases. Germline loops: CDR1 MNHEY, CDR2 SVGEGT. The length of the CDR3 is 15 residues. CDR3 loop: CASSPRGSRVYGYTF. DNA for the CDR3: TGTGCCAGCAGTCCCCGAGGGAGCCGCGTATATGGCTACACCTTC.

The rearrangement links TRBV28 to TRBJ1-2; D call uncertain. V lost 3 bases to trimming and J lost 2 bases, with 7 bases between them. The CDR3 has 13 amino acids. Germline loops: CDR1 MDHEN, CDR2 SYDVKM. The chain's CDR3 is CASSFTENYGYTF. CDR3 nucleotides: TGTGCCAGCAGTTTTACAGAGAACTATGGCTACACCTTC.

The chain uses TRBV24-1 and TRBJ2-7; possible D gene TRBD1, 6 bases. The CDR3 sequence is 14 residues long. Trimming pared 3 bases from V and 6 bases from J, leaving 14 bases between. CDR1 is KGHDR, CDR2 SFDVKD, per germline. This chain's CDR3 is CATSDPGVLGEQYF. The CDR3 DNA reads as TGTGCCACCAGTGATCCAGGGGTTCTGGGCGAGCAGTACTTC.

The chain links TRBV28 to TRBJ1-1; 8 positions match TRBD1. This CDR3 region has 18 residues. CDR1 is MDHEN, CDR2 SYDVKM, per germline. Germline trimming cut 2 bases from V and 4 bases from J; bases unmatched to any gene: 15. CDR3 region: CASSLPTRDRLDRTEAFF. CDR3 nucleotides: TGTGCCAGCAGTTTACCTACCCGGGACAGGCTCGATCGCACTGAAGCTTTCTTT.